This T cell receptor beta chain is drawn from a study of blood T cells in healthy people across ages. A sample-barcoded 5' primer and a J-beta primer mix were used in a second PCR of about 6 to 12 cycles. Carrying 12 random nucleotides, a template-switch adaptor labeled each individual cDNA molecule. TCRdb re-analysed the 5' RACE reads in MiXCR, keeping a single row per CDR3 protein. The sample includes some 1.5 million distinct CDR3 sequences, roughly 27% of them seen just once. The CDR3 sequence is 13 residues long. The V end was cut by 5 bases, the J end by 6 bases, with 13 bases between. Sequencing used blood. The chain recombines TRBV12-3 or TRBV12-4 with TRBJ1-1; D unresolved. The source is a woman aged 30 to 39 in good health. The CDR3 DNA follows: TGTGCCAGCAGTCCCAACGAGAGGGCTGAAGCTTTCTTT. This gives the protein CASSPNERAEAFF.